One sample yielded the 8 T cell receptor gamma chains listed below, sequenced in a study of intestinal T cells in coeliac disease. The TRG library came from 150 to 250 ng of biopsy DNA amplified with LymphoTrack primers. TCRdb re-called the multiplex PCR reads using CATT. This table has roughly 900 gamma-chain clones, 40% to 55% appearing once. Each case's genomic DNA was extracted from ten roughly 5.4-µm formalin-fixed paraffin-embedded scrolls. The material sequenced was a duodenal biopsy. These receptors were obtained from a human donor with celiac disease.

This clone was found a few times. This may stem from a read error, because a much larger clone lies one nucleotide away. Other DNA sequences in this specimen translate into the identical CDR3. This chain connects TRGV3 to TRGJ1 or TRGJ2. CDR3 length: 13 residues. J was trimmed by 7 bases and V by 3 bases; bases with no gene match: 9. Per the germline V gene, CDR1 is VTNTFY and CDR2 is YDVSTARD (reference sequence). The CDR3: CATWDVIYYKKLF. In DNA form, the CDR3 reads TGTGCCACCTGGGACGTCATTTACTATAAGAAACTCTTT.

This clone was counted between two and nine times. Given a much more abundant clone one base away, this may be a read error. The V call is TRGV10, the J call TRGJ1 or TRGJ2. TRGV10 is an ORF for which the function is uncertain. The CDR3 consists of 11 residues. The CDR3 sequence is CAAWDYCKKLF. The CDR3 coding sequence is TGTGCTGCGTGGGATTATTGTAAGAAACTCTTT.

V is TRGV11 and J is TRGJ1 or TRGJ2. TRGV11 is annotated as an ORF whose role is uncertain. This CDR3 is built from 14 residues. The V and J ends lost 15 bases and 6 bases, in that order; junction bases with no gene match: 20. The DNA for the CDR3 is TGTGCCCTGCTGGAATTAGGCACGTGTTATAAGAAACTCTTT. Residues: CALLELGTCYKKLF.

The chain links TRGV8 to TRGJ1 or TRGJ2. CDR3 length: 13 residues. Germline V gene data show CDR1 as VENAVY and CDR2 as YDSYNSRV. CDR3 coding DNA: TGTGCACCTGGGTCCCCAACCAATTATAAGAAACTCTTT. Translating it yields CAPGSPTNYKKLF.

This clone appeared a few times. The amino acid sequence in TCRdb belongs to a much larger clone and departs from this DNA's translation at residue 5, likely a sequencing read error; the sequence shown is translated from the DNA. This chain joins TRGV10 and TRGJ1 or TRGJ2. TRGV10 counts as an open reading frame of uncertain function. This CDR3 region has 10 residues. This CDR3 reads CAAWDYKKLF. In nucleotides, the CDR3 is TGTGCTGCGTGGGATTACAAGAAACTCTTT.

In this sample, this clone is large (0.1 to 1%). V gene TRGV9 combines with J gene TRGJ1 or TRGJ2. The CDR3 runs 13 residues. The germline V gene encodes CDR1 GITISATS and CDR2 ISYDGTV (reference sequence). The V and J ends lost 0 bases and 4 bases, in that order; junction bases with no gene match: 3. The CDR3 region is CALWEVLYYKKLF. As DNA, the CDR3 is TGTGCCTTGTGGGAGGTGTTGTATTATAAGAAACTCTTT.

This clone was counted a few times. The V call is TRGV11, the J call TRGJ1 or TRGJ2. TRGV11 is classed as an ORF, of uncertain function. V trimming: 12 bases; J trimming: 10 bases; junction bases outside the gene matches: 15. The CDR3 consists of 12 residues. The CDR3 bases are TGTGCCTGCCTGGATTGTAGCCCCAAGAAACTCTTT. Its translation: CACLDCSPKKLF.

Turning to this clone: TCRdb's protein for this DNA is that of a much larger clone and differs from the translation at residue 9, likely a read error; the protein shown is the DNA translation. The chain uses TRGV9 and TRGJ1 or TRGJ2. Per the germline V gene, CDR1 is GITISATS and CDR2 is ISYDGTV (reference sequence). J lost 12 bases, V lost 0 bases, and 8 bases had no gene match. The CDR3 spans 12 residues. The CDR3 coding sequence is TGTGCCTTGTGGGAGGTGCACAAAACGAAACTCTTT. Translation: CALWEVHKTKLF.